This T cell receptor beta chain was captured in a study of control samples from healthy donors and cancer patients (dated by TCRdb to the early 2020s). At the junction V is shortened by 4 bases and J by 10 bases, with 12 bases in between. As encoded in the germline V gene (reference sequence), CDR1 is SGHNT while CDR2 is YYREEE. Spanning cysteine to phenylalanine, the CDR3 consists of 12 amino acids. The read is trimmed to its CDR3 DNA, 36 bases read in frame from base 1. Concerning this clone: The specificity of this receptor is unknown. Base qualities are not recorded, but no much larger clone differs from it by a single base.

Libraries were constructed by the immunoSEQ multiplex PCR assay. In its TCRdb copy, this immuneACCESS table keeps in-frame sequences only and misses some clones. Where compared with another copy, unresolved V genes explain less than half of these, and the others have no known cause. A total of over 75,000 clones appear in this sample, around four fifths of them only once. Around a fifth of the sample is in the top ten clones. The chain is made from TRBV5-4 and TRBJ2-1; the D call could be TRBD1 or TRBD2, with each sharing 5 bases. This sequence originates from a man aged 30 to 45 in good health. Sequenced input: blood. The CDR3 amino acid sequence is: CASSEGPSEQFF. The DNA reads TGTGCCAGCAGCGAGGGGCCTTCCGAGCAGTTCTTC.